A selection of T cell receptor beta chains follows, all from one sample in a study of T-cell reconstitution after alpha-beta-depleted transplantation in children. Each CDR3 protein is one row after TCRdb ran MiXCR on the PCR reads. The sample has about 400,000 distinct CDR3 sequences; over 20% are singletons. This material consisted of PBMCs from the stem cell graft donor, taken from the stem cell graft. The origin of the receptors is a human donor who donated a stem cell graft to a child with acute myeloid leukemia. Each CDR3 is given with its conserved first and last residue. D genes are given only for firm matches. Size is stated for part of the rows, as once, few or many counts, or as a class when the clone is expanded.

j_call d_call clone_size v_call cdr3_nt cdr3_aa
TRBJ1-2 TRBD1 few TRBV20-1 TGCAGTGCGGAGGGGACAGGGGTTGGCTACACCTTC CSAEGTGVGYTF
TRBJ2-3 . many TRBV28 TGTGCCAGCGCGGGTCGTTCAGATACGCAGTATTTT CASAGRSDTQYF
TRBJ2-6 TRBD2 . TRBV20-1 TGCAGTGCTGCACAGCCGGGACTAGGCCGATTCTCTGGGGCCAACGTCCTGACTTTC CSAAQPGLGRFSGANVLTF
TRBJ2-7 TRBD1 . TRBV6-5 TGTGCCAGCAGTTACTCGGGACAGAACTACGAGCAGTACTTC CASSYSGQNYEQYF
TRBJ1-1 . . TRBV28 TGTGCCAGCAGTTATAGTGGGCAGATCATCGGACAAGACACTGAAGCTTTCTTT CASSYSGQIIGQDTEAFF
TRBJ2-7 . . TRBV21-1 TGTGCCAGCAGCAATCGACAGGGAAGGGTCTTC CASSNRQGRVF
TRBJ1-5 . few TRBV29-1 TGCAGCGTTGGCAAAGGCGGCAATCAGCCCCAGCATTTT CSVGKGGNQPQHF
TRBJ2-7 TRBD1 few TRBV13 TGTGCCAGCAGCTCCCGGACAGGAACGGACGAGCAGTACTTC CASSSRTGTDEQYF
TRBJ1-5 . . TRBV4-1 TGCGCCAGCAGCCAAAGGGCCTCGGGATATCAGCCCCAGCATTTT CASSQRASGYQPQHF
TRBJ2-7 . . TRBV20-1 TGCAGTGCCACGGATCCGGGGCTAGCTGCCTACGAGCAGTACTTC CSATDPGLAAYEQYF
TRBJ1-6 TRBD1 . TRBV20-1 TGCAGTGCTAGAGGCCCAGGGACAGGGGGCCATTCACCCCTCCACTTT CSARGPGTGGHSPLHF
TRBJ1-5 . . TRBV7-6 TGTGCCAGCAGCTTAGGGCCAGGTCGGCAGCCCCAGCATTTT CASSLGPGRQPQHF
TRBJ2-7 TRBD1 . TRBV6-1 TGTGCCAGCAGGCGAGGGACAGGGGGCGTCTACGAGCAGTACTTC CASRRGTGGVYEQYF
TRBJ2-7 TRBD2 . TRBV14 TGTGCCAGCAGCCCCTGGACTAGCGGGAGAAGCGAGCAGTACTTC CASSPWTSGRSEQYF
TRBJ2-7 TRBD2 . TRBV5-1 TGCGCCAGCAGCTTGGGGACTAGCGGGAGAATTCCCTACGAGCAGTACTTC CASSLGTSGRIPYEQYF
TRBJ2-2 TRBD2 . TRBV6-1 TGTGCCAGCAGCACTAGCGGGGATTACACCGGGGAGCTGTTTTTT CASSTSGDYTGELFF
TRBJ2-7 TRBD2 many TRBV20-1 TGCAGTGCTTTAACTAGCGGGAGTTTCCACGAGCAGTACTTC CSALTSGSFHEQYF
TRBJ2-7 . . TRBV20-1 TGCAGTGCTAGCCGGGACCAGCCCTACGAGCAGTACTTC CSASRDQPYEQYF
TRBJ2-2 . many TRBV6-1 TGTGCCAGCAGGGATCAGCCAACCGGGGAGCTGTTTTTT CASRDQPTGELFF
TRBJ2-1 TRBD2 many TRBV6-5 TGTGCCAGCAGTTACTCGGGAGCGGGGGCATACAATGAGCAGTTCTTC CASSYSGAGAYNEQFF
TRBJ2-5 . . TRBV9 TGTGCCAGCAGCTTAGAGGGGTCCGGGTTGGAGACCCAGTACTTC CASSLEGSGLETQYF
TRBJ2-1 TRBD2 . TRBV20-1 TGCAGTGCCCCAAAAAAGACTAGCGGGAGCTCCTACAATGAGCAGTTCTTC CSAPKKTSGSSYNEQFF
TRBJ2-3 TRBD2 . TRBV7-9 TGTGCCAGCAGCTCATCCCTTAGCGGGGGAAACACAGATACGCAGTATTTT CASSSSLSGGNTDTQYF
TRBJ2-7 . . TRBV20-1 TGCAGTGCTCCGACTAGGTCACCCTACGAGCAGTACTTC CSAPTRSPYEQYF
TRBJ2-7 TRBD1 . TRBV6-1 TGTGCCACCCGGACAGGGGGAACCTACGAGCAGTACTTC CATRTGGTYEQYF
TRBJ2-7 TRBD2 . TRBV12-3/TRBV12-4 TGTGCCAGCAGCCAGGGACTAGCGGGAGTAGGTTTTCCGAGCGAGCAGTACTTC CASSQGLAGVGFPSEQYF
TRBJ2-7 . many TRBV29-1 TGCAGCGTTGTGGGACAATGGAGCTCCTACGAGCAGTACTTC CSVVGQWSSYEQYF
TRBJ2-7 TRBD1 many TRBV24-1 TGTGCCACCGAAGACAGGGCTAACAGCTCCTACGAGCAGTACTTC CATEDRANSSYEQYF
TRBJ2-3 TRBD2 . TRBV27 TGTGCCAGCAGTCGGACTAGCCCCCGCACAGATACGCAGTATTTT CASSRTSPRTDTQYF
TRBJ1-1 TRBD1 many TRBV20-1 TGCAGTGCTAGCCCGACAGGGCGGCCGAACACTGAAGCTTTCTTT CSASPTGRPNTEAFF
TRBJ2-7 . . TRBV3-1 TGTGCCAGCAGCCAAGATGCCAGGGGCTACGAGCAGTACTTC CASSQDARGYEQYF
TRBJ2-1 . once TRBV2 TGTGCCAGCAGTGATCCTTCTCGCGACGGAAAAGAGCAGTTCTTC CASSDPSRDGKEQFF
TRBJ2-5 . . TRBV12-3/TRBV12-4 TGTGCCAGCAGTTGGGACACGGAGTGGTCCCAGTACTTC CASSWDTEWSQYF
TRBJ2-2 . . TRBV30 TGTGCCTGGAGAGCCCCCGGGGAGCTGTTTTTT CAWRAPGELFF
TRBJ2-3 . many TRBV29-1 TGCAGCGTTGAGGAGGGCCCAGATACGCAGTATTTT CSVEEGPDTQYF
TRBJ2-2 TRBD2 few TRBV20-1 TGCAGTGCTAGAGTGGGGGGGAGAAGCACCGGGGAGCTGTTTTTT CSARVGGRSTGELFF
TRBJ2-7 . few TRBV14 TGTGCCAGCAGCCAATTGGGCACCTACTACGAGCAGTACTTC CASSQLGTYYEQYF
TRBJ2-7 . many TRBV24-1 TGTGCCACCAGTGATTCCGGACAGCCCTACGAGCAGTACTTC CATSDSGQPYEQYF
TRBJ2-3 . . TRBV7-8 TGTGCCAGCGCGCGGGGCGCAGATACGCAGTATTTT CASARGADTQYF
TRBJ2-5 . few TRBV18 TGTGCCAGCTCCCGAGTACCTGGGAGCCAAGAGACCCAGTACTTC CASSRVPGSQETQYF
TRBJ1-6 . . TRBV12-3/TRBV12-4 TGTGCCAGCAGTTTGAGGGGGGACTATAATTCACCCCTCCACTTT CASSLRGDYNSPLHF
TRBJ2-3 TRBD2 many TRBV20-1 TGCAGTGCTAGAGTTAGGGGAGGGCCAGCTGATACGCAGTATTTT CSARVRGGPADTQYF
TRBJ2-5 . . TRBV6-5 TGTGCCAGCAGTTACGGAGGGGTCGAGGAGACCCAGTACTTC CASSYGGVEETQYF
TRBJ2-6 . . TRBV4-3 TGCGCCAGCAGCCAGGGATCGGGCCTTGGCTCTGGGGCCAACGTCCTGACTTTC CASSQGSGLGSGANVLTF
TRBJ2-1 . few TRBV5-1 TGCGCCAGCAGGTCCGGCCTAGTTGGCAATGAGCAGTTCTTC CASRSGLVGNEQFF
TRBJ1-5 . . TRBV6-1 TGTGCCAGCAGTGAGGACAGTTCCTGGCCCCAGCATTTT CASSEDSSWPQHF
TRBJ2-1 . many TRBV20-1 TGCAGTGCTAGAAAGCGATCCTACAATGAGCAGTTCTTC CSARKRSYNEQFF
TRBJ2-5 . . TRBV20-1 TGCAGTGCTAGGGAGGGGGGGGAGACCCAGTACTTC CSAREGGETQYF
TRBJ2-1 . many TRBV12-3/TRBV12-4 TGTGCCAGCAGCCCCGGACCTAGCTCCTACAATGAGCAGTTCTTC CASSPGPSSYNEQFF
TRBJ2-5 TRBD2 . TRBV9 TGTGCCAGCAGCGAAGGTGGACTAGCACAAGAGACCCAGTACTTC CASSEGGLAQETQYF
TRBJ1-1 . few TRBV4-2 TGTGCCAGCAGCCAAGGGACTACAGAAAATGAAGCTTTCTTT CASSQGTTENEAFF
TRBJ2-3 . many TRBV29-1 TGCAGCGTCGGTTGGGACACAGATACGCAGTATTTT CSVGWDTDTQYF
TRBJ2-5 . few TRBV10-3 TGTGCCATCAGATCGGGGTCGGGGGAGACCCAGTACTTC CAIRSGSGETQYF
TRBJ1-5 . few TRBV15 TGTGCCACCAGCAGAGATCGGGGTATTGGCAATCAGCCCCAGCATTTT CATSRDRGIGNQPQHF